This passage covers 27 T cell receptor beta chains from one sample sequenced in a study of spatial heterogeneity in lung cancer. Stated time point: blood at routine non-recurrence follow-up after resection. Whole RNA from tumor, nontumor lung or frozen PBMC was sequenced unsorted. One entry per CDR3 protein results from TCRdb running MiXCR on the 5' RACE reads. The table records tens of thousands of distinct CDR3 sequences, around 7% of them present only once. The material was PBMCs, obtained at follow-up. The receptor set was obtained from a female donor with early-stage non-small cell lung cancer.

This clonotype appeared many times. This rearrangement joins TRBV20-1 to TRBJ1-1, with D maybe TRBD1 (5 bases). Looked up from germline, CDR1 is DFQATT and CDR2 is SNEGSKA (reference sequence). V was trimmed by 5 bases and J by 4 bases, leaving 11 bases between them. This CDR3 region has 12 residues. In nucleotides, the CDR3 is TGCAGTGCTTCGGGAGGGGTCACTGAAGCTTTCTTT. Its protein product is CSASGGVTEAFF.

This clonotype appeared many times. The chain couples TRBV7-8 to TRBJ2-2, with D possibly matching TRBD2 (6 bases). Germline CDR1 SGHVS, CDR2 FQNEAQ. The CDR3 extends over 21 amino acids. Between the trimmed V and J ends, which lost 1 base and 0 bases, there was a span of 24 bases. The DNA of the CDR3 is TGTGCCAGCAGCTTAGGTGCCGGGGGAACGGGATTGGGCGCGAACACCGGGGAGCTGTTTTTT. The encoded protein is CASSLGAGGTGLGANTGELFF.

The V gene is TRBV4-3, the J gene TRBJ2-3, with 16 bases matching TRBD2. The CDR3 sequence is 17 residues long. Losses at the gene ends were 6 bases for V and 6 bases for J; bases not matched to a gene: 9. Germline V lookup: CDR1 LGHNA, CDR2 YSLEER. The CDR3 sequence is CASRLGTSGGASDTQYF. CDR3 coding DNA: TGCGCCAGCAGGCTTGGGACTAGCGGGGGGGCCTCGGATACGCAGTATTTT.

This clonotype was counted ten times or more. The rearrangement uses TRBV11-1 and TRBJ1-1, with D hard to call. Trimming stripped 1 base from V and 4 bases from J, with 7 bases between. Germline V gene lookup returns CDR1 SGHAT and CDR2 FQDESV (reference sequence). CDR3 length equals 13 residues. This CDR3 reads CASSLGRSTEAFF. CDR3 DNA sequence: TGTGCCAGCAGCTTAGGTAGGTCCACTGAAGCTTTCTTT.

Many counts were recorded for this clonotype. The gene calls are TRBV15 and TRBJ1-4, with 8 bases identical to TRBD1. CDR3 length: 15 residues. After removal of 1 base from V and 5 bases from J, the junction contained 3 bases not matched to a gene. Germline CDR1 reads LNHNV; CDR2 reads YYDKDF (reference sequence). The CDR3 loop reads CATSRGDRKNEKLFF. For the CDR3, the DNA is TGTGCCACCAGCAGAGGGGACAGGAAAAATGAAAAACTGTTTTTT.

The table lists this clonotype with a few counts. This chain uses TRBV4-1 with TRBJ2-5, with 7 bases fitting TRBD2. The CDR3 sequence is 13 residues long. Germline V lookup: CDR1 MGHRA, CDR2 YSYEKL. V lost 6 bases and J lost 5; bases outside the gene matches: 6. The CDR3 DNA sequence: TGCGCCAGCAGGTCGGGGGGATCGGAGACCCAGTACTTC. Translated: CASRSGGSETQYF.

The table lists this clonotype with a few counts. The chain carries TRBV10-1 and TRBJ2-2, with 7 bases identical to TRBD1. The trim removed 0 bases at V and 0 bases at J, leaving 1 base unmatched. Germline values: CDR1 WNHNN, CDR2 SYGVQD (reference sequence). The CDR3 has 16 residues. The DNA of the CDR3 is TGCGCCAGCAGTGAGTCTGGACAGGCGAACACCGGGGAGCTGTTTTTT. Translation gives CASSESGQANTGELFF.

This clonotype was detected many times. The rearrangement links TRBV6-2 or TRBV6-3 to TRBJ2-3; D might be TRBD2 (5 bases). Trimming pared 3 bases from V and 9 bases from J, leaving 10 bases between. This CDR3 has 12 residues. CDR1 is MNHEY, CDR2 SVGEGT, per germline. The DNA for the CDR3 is TGTGCCAGCAGTTATCCCCCGGGGACGCAGTATTTT. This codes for CASSYPPGTQYF.

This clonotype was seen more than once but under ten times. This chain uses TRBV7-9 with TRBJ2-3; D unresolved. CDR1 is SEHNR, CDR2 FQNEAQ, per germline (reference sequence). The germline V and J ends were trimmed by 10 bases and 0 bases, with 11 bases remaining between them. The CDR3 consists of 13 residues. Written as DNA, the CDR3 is TGTGCCATCGAGCGAGAGAGCACAGATACGCAGTATTTT. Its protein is CAIERESTDTQYF. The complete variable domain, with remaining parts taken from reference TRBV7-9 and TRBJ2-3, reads DTGVSQNPRHKITKRGQNVTFRCDPISEHNRLYWYRQTLGQGPEFLTYFQNEAQLEKSRLLSDRFSAERPKGSFSTLEIQRTEQGDSAMYLCAIERESTDTQYFGPGTRLTVL.

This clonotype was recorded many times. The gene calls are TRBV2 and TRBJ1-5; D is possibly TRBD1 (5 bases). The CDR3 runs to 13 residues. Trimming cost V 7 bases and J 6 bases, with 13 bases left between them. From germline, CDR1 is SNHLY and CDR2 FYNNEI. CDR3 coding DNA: TGTGCCAGCATGGGGGAATCGTTTCAGCCCCAGCATTTT. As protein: CASMGESFQPQHF.

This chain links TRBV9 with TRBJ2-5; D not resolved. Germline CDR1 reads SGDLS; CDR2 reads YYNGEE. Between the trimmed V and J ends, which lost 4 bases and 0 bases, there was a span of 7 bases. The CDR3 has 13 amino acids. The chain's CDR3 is CASSSWYQETQYF. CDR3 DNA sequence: TGTGCCAGCAGCTCTTGGTACCAAGAGACCCAGTACTTC.

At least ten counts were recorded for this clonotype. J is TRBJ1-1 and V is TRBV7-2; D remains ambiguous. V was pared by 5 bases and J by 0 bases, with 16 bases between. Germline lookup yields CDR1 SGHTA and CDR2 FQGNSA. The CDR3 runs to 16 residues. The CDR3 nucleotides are TGTGCCAGCAGCATAGACTCGGTCAGTATGAACACTGAAGCTTTCTTT. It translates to CASSIDSVSMNTEAFF.

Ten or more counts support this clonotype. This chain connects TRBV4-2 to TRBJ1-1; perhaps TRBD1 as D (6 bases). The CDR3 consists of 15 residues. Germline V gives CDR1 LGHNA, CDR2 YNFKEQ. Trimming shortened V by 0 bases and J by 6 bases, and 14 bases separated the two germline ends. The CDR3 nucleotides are TGTGCCAGCAGCCAAGAGATAGGGGGGGCGGCTGAAGCTTTCTTT. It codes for CASSQEIGGAAEAFF.

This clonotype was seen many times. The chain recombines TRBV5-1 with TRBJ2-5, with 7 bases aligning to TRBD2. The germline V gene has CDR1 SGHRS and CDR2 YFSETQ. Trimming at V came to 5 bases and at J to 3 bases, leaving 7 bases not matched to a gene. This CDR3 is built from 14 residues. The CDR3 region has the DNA TGCGCCAGCAGTTTCGGGAGGCGGGAAGAGACCCAGTACTTC. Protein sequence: CASSFGRREETQYF.

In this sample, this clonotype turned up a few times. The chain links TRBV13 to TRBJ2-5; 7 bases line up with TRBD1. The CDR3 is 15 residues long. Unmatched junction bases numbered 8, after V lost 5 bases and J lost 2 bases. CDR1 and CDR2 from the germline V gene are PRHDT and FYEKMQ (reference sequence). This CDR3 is CASSTSGTVQETQYF. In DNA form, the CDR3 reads TGTGCCAGCAGCACTTCCGGGACAGTTCAAGAGACCCAGTACTTC.

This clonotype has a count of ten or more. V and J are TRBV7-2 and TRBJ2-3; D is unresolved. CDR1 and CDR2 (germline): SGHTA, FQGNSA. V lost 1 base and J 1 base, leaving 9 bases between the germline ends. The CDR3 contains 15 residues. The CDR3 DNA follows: TGTGCCAGCAGCTTAGTAAGAGTTGGCACAGATACGCAGTATTTT. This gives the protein CASSLVRVGTDTQYF.

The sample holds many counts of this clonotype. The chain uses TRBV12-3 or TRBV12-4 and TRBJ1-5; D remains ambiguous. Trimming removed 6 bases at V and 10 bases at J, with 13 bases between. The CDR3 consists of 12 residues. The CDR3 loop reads CASRLQSEPQHF. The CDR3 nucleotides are TGTGCCAGCAGGCTCCAAAGTGAACCCCAGCATTTT.

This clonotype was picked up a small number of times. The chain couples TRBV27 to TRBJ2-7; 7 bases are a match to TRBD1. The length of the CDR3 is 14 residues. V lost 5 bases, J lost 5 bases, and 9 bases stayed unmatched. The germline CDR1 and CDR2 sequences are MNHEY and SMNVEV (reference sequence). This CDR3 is CASSGYRGRDEQYF. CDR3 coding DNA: TGTGCCAGCAGTGGATACAGGGGACGGGACGAGCAGTACTTC.

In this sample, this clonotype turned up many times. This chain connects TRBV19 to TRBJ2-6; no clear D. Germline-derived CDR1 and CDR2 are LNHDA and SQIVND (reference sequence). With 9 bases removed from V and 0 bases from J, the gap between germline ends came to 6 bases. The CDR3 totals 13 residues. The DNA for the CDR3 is TGTGCCAGCGGGTACTCTGGGGCCAACGTCCTGACTTTC. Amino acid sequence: CASGYSGANVLTF.

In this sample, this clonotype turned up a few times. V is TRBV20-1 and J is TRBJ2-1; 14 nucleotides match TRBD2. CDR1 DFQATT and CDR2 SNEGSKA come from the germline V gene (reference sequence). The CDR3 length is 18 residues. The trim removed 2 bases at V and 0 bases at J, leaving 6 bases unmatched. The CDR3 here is CSARTETSGGGSYNEQFF. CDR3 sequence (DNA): TGCAGTGCTAGAACCGAGACTAGCGGGGGGGGCTCCTACAATGAGCAGTTCTTC.

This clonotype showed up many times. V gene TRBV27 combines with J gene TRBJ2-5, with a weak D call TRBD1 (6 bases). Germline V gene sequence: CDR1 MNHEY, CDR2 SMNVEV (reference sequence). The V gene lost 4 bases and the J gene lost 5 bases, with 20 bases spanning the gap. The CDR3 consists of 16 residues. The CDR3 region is CASSSRDGQTRETQYF. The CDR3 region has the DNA TGTGCCAGCAGTTCCCGGGACGGACAGACCCGGGAGACCCAGTACTTC.

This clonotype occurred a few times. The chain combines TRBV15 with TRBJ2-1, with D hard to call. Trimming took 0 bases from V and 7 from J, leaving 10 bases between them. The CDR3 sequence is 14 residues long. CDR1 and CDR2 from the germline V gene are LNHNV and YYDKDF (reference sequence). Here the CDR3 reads CATSRDLAVNEQFF. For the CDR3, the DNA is TGTGCCACCAGCAGAGATCTGGCCGTGAATGAGCAGTTCTTC.

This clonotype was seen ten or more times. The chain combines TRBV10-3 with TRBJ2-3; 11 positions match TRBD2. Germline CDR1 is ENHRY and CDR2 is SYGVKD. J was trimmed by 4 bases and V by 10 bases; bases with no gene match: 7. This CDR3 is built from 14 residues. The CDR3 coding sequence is TGTGCCACTCAAGGGACTAGCGGTTCAGATACGCAGTATTTT. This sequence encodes CATQGTSGSDTQYF.

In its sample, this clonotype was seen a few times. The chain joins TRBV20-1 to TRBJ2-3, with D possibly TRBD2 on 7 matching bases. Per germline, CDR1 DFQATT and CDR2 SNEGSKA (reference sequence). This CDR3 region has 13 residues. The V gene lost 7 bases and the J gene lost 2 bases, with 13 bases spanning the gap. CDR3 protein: CSVMGGATDTQYF. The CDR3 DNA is TGCAGTGTGATGGGGGGGGCCACAGATACGCAGTATTTT.

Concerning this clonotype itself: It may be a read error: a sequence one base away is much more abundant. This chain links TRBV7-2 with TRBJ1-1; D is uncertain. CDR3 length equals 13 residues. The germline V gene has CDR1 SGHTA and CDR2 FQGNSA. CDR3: CASSLGQHTEAYF. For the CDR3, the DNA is TGTGCCAGCAGCCTTGGTCAGCACACTGAAGCTTACTTT.

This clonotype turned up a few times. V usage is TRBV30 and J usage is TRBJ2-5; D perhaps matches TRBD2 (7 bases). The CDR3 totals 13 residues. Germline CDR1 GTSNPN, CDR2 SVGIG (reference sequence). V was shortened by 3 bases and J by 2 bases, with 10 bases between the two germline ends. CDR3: CAWSGGLQETQYF. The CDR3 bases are TGTGCCTGGAGCGGGGGGCTACAAGAGACCCAGTACTTC.

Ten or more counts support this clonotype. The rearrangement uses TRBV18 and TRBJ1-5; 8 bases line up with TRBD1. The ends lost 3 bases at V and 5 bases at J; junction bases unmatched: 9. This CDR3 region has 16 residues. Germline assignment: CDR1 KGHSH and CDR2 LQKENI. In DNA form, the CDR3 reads TGTGCCAGCTCACCTGGGGGTTCGACAGGGGATCAGCCCCAGCATTTT. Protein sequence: CASSPGGSTGDQPQHF.